This T cell receptor beta chain was identified during a study of CD8+ T cells in alopecia areata. Turning to the study itself: Once tofacitinib had been taken for 6 to 18 months, 6 months off drug followed.

With regard to this clone: The antigen is unknown.

The study, taken as a whole, reports: Tofacitinib did not eliminate many expanded lesional clones from scalp or blood.

Sample treatment: oral pan-JAK inhibitor, 5-10 mg twice daily. Germline loops: CDR1 SSHAT, CDR2 FNYEAQ (reference sequence). The CDR3 contains 16 residues. The trim removed 0 bases at V and 1 base at J, leaving 3 bases unmatched. Isolated RNA was reverse transcribed into cDNA used as the sequencing template. Data came from immunoSEQ multiplex PCR; TCRdb stores just in-frame clones and leaves some out. This sample carries 180,000 or so clones, roughly 50% of them seen once, and the ten largest clones take 11%. The source material was CD8+ T cells sorted from blood, sampled at week 24, from a patient treated with tofacitinib. This TCR derives from a human donor with alopecia areata. The chain couples TRBV7-7 to TRBJ2-1; 7 bases line up with TRBD1. The CDR3 DNA is TGTGCCAGCAGCTTAGCCCCGGGACAGTCCTACAATGAGCAGTTCTTC. Its protein is CASSLAPGQSYNEQFF.